These 21 T cell receptor beta chains share one sample of origin, sequenced in a study of identical twins. One entry per CDR3 protein, called by TCRdb with MiXCR from the 5' RACE reads. The sample lists about 570,000 distinct CDR3 sequences, roughly 9.9% occurring once. The same data also went into a second study, on yellow fever vaccine responses in identical twins.

Material for sequencing was PBMCs. All receptors derive from a woman under 30 in good health.

This clonotype was observed a few times. The J gene is TRBJ2-3, the V gene TRBV7-2; 9 positions agree with TRBD1. The CDR3 has 16 amino acids. Germline CDR1 SGHTA, CDR2 FQGNSA. V was clipped by 4 bases and J by 3 bases; unmatched bases: 8. Here the CDR3 reads CASSSIQGARTDTQYF. CDR3 bases: TGTGCCAGCAGCTCCATACAGGGGGCTCGTACAGATACGCAGTATTTT.

This clonotype was observed many times. The rearrangement links TRBV27 to TRBJ1-2; D uncertain. The CDR3 extends over 13 amino acids. CDR1 is MNHEY, CDR2 SMNVEV, per germline (reference sequence). Trimming removed 2 bases from V and 3 bases from J, with 7 bases in between. CDR3 coding DNA: TGTGCCAGCAGTTTAAGAGAGGACTATGGCTACACCTTC. Its translation: CASSLREDYGYTF.

V gene TRBV2 combines with J gene TRBJ2-3; no reliable D call. CDR1 is SNHLY and CDR2 is FYNNEI in the germline V gene. This CDR3 is built from 12 residues. V gave up 6 bases and J gave up 4 bases, with 8 bases separating them. This chain's CDR3 is CASSSQSDTQYF. CDR3 nucleotides: TGTGCCAGCAGCTCACAGTCAGATACGCAGTATTTT.

The table lists this clonotype with a few counts. CDR3 nucleotide sequence: TGCAGTGCTAGCCTAGCGGGGAGGAACACCGGGGAGCTGTTTTTT. This translates into CSASLAGRNTGELFF. V usage is TRBV20-1 and J usage is TRBJ2-2, with 9 bases aligning to TRBD2. Losses at the gene ends were 3 bases for V and 1 base for J; bases not matched to a gene: 3. CDR1 and CDR2 (germline): DFQATT, SNEGSKA (reference sequence). The CDR3 contains 15 residues.

CDR3 sequence reads: CASSYIEEQFF. The CDR3 DNA follows: TGTGCCAGCAGTTACATAGAGGAGCAGTTCTTC. The chain combines TRBV6-6 with TRBJ2-1; D gene unclear. The germline V gene has CDR1 MNHNY and CDR2 SVGAGI (reference sequence). The V end was cut by 2 bases, the J end by 10 bases, with 6 bases between. The CDR3 is 11 amino acids.

J is TRBJ2-6 and V is TRBV4-3, with D possibly matching TRBD2 (5 bases). Germline CDR1 LGHNA, CDR2 YSLEER. Trimming stripped 1 base from V and 0 bases from J, with 10 bases between. The CDR3 has 17 residues. In DNA form, the CDR3 reads TGCGCCAGCAGCCAAGGTAGCGAGAGCTCTGGGGCCAACGTCCTGACTTTC. It codes for CASSQGSESSGANVLTF.

In its sample, this clonotype was seen a few times. The rearrangement joins TRBV7-3 to TRBJ2-2, with 10 bases fitting TRBD1. Germline trimming cut 5 bases from V and 4 bases from J; bases unmatched to any gene: 4. This CDR3 has 15 residues. From germline, CDR1 is SGHTA and CDR2 FQGTGA. The CDR3 region is CASSEDRGGTGELFF. CDR3 sequence (DNA): TGTGCCAGCAGCGAGGACAGGGGGGGCACCGGGGAGCTGTTTTTT.

To note about this clonotype: An end of the junction does not agree with germline; a read error may underlie this. The J gene is TRBJ2-1, the V gene TRBV7-7, with 8 bases aligning to TRBD1. Germline CDR1 is SSHAT and CDR2 is FNYEAQ (reference sequence). This CDR3 spans 15 amino acids. DNA for the CDR3: TGTGCTAGCAGCTCGGGACAGGTTACCTACAATGAGCAGTTCTTC. Its protein is CASSSGQVTYNEQFF.

This rearrangement joins TRBV20-1 to TRBJ1-6, with D possibly being TRBD1 (5 bases). CDR1 and CDR2 from the germline V gene are DFQATT and SNEGSKA (reference sequence). The V end lost 5 bases, the J end lost 5 bases, and 16 bases lay between the germline ends. There are 15 residues in the CDR3. CDR3 nucleotide sequence: TGCAGTGCTGGCAGGGCAGGGCGAGATAATTCACCCCTCCACTTT. This sequence encodes CSAGRAGRDNSPLHF.

This clonotype has only a few counts. V and J are TRBV6-1 and TRBJ2-7, with D perhaps TRBD1 or TRBD2 (5 bases each). Per germline, CDR1 MNHNS and CDR2 SASEGT. The length of the CDR3 is 16 residues. The V end lost 6 bases, the J end lost 3 bases, and 21 bases lay between the germline ends. Here the CDR3 DNA reads TGTGCCAGCAGGAGAGCCCCGGGGCCGGAGCACTACGAGCAGTACTTC. Protein sequence: CASRRAPGPEHYEQYF.

This clonotype was counted only a few times. The chain joins TRBV24-1 to TRBJ2-3, with TRBD2 identical over 8 bases. The length of the CDR3 is 16 residues. V trimming: 0 bases; J trimming: 6 bases; junction bases outside the gene matches: 7. The germline V gene has CDR1 KGHDR and CDR2 SFDVKD. DNA for the CDR3: TGTGCCACCAGTGATTTGGCAGCGGGAGAATCGGATACGCAGTATTTT. It specifies CATSDLAAGESDTQYF.

CDR3 sequence reads: CASSQDLTVGYGYTF. In DNA form, the CDR3 reads TGCGCCAGCAGCCAAGACCTGACAGTAGGCTATGGCTACACCTTC. The V gene is TRBV4-1, the J gene TRBJ1-2; D may be TRBD1 (5 bases). V shed 0 bases and J shed 4 bases, with 12 bases lying between them. The CDR3 is 15 amino acids. Germline V gives CDR1 MGHRA, CDR2 YSYEKL.

V gene TRBV5-4 combines with J gene TRBJ1-2; perhaps TRBD1 as D (6 bases). V was trimmed by 4 bases and J by 1 base, leaving 14 bases between them. Germline CDR1 reads SGHNT; CDR2 reads YYREEE (reference sequence). The CDR3 runs to 15 residues. DNA for the CDR3: TGTGCCAGCAGCATGGACAGTCAAATTAACTATGGCTACACCTTC. This sequence encodes CASSMDSQINYGYTF.

J is TRBJ2-1 and V is TRBV19, with 7 bases identical to TRBD1. This CDR3 has 16 residues. Germline CDR1 and CDR2: LNHDA and SQIVND (reference sequence). J was trimmed by 4 bases and V by 5 bases; bases with no gene match: 11. The CDR3 protein is CASSLGQDLNYNEQFF. The CDR3 coding sequence is TGTGCCAGTAGTCTCGGACAGGATCTAAATTACAATGAGCAGTTCTTC.

This clonotype was found a few times. The chain joins TRBV7-9 to TRBJ2-7; D remains ambiguous. The CDR3 is made up of 14 amino acids. CDR1 is SEHNR and CDR2 is FQNEAQ in the germline V gene (reference sequence). Trimming left V 4 bases short and J 6 bases short, with 16 bases between. Written as DNA, the CDR3 is TGTGCCAGCAGCTCTGAAGGGTTTAGTGTCGAGCAGTACTTC. Translated: CASSSEGFSVEQYF.

This clonotype was counted many times. The V gene is TRBV29-1, the J gene TRBJ1-1; D unclear. CDR3 length equals 11 residues. V lost 3 bases and J 4 bases, leaving 6 bases between the germline ends. CDR1 is SQVTM and CDR2 is ANQGSEA in the germline V gene. DNA for the CDR3: TGCAGCGTTGAGTATGTCACTGAAGCTTTCTTT. Residues: CSVEYVTEAFF. The full variable domain, in which reference TRBV29-1 and TRBJ1-1 provide the parts outside the CDR3, is SAVISQKPSRDICQRGTSLTIQCQVDSQVTMMFWYRQQPGQSLTLIATANQGSEATYESGFVIDKFPISRPNLTFSTLTVSNMSPEDSSIYLCSVEYVTEAFFGQGTRLTVV.

This clonotype turned up a few times. The J gene is TRBJ2-7, the V gene TRBV24-1; D gene ambiguous. The V end was cut by 4 bases, the J end by 2 bases, with 14 bases between. Looked up from germline, CDR1 is KGHDR and CDR2 is SFDVKD. The CDR3 length is 15 residues. In DNA, the CDR3 is TGTGCCACCAGTGACCCCGCCGGAAACACCTACGAGCAGTACTTC. The encoded protein is CATSDPAGNTYEQYF.

CDR3 nucleotides: TGTGCCAGCAGGCCCGGGGAAGGGGGCGAGCAGTACTTC. This encodes CASRPGEGGEQYF. The V gene is TRBV11-2, the J gene TRBJ2-7; D is possibly TRBD1 (6 bases). CDR3 length equals 13 residues. Germline V gives CDR1 SGHAT, CDR2 FQNNGV. V lost 6 bases, J lost 6 bases, and 15 bases lay in between.

The V call is TRBV7-2, the J call TRBJ2-1; possible D gene TRBD2, 5 bases. The V end lost 0 bases, the J end lost 3 bases, and 15 bases lay between the germline ends. The germline CDR1 and CDR2 sequences are SGHTA and FQGNSA. CDR3 length equals 17 residues. In nucleotides, the CDR3 is TGTGCCAGCAGCTTAGCTCGGCCAGCGGACTTCTACAATGAGCAGTTCTTC. It translates to CASSLARPADFYNEQFF.

Only a few counts were recorded for this clonotype. The chain couples TRBV29-1 to TRBJ2-3; D may match TRBD1 or TRBD2 (5 bases each). The CDR3 loop spans 14 amino acids. Germline CDR1 SQVTM, CDR2 ANQGSEA. The germline V and J ends were trimmed by 1 base and 4 bases, with 12 bases remaining between them. CDR3 nucleotide sequence: TGCAGCGTTGAAGGGGCGGTGGGGGCAGATACGCAGTATTTT. It specifies CSVEGAVGADTQYF.

As concerns this clonotype: A much larger clonotype is one base distant, so this may be a read error. The chain recombines TRBV20-1 with TRBJ2-1, with unresolved D. The V end was cut by 5 bases, the J end by 9 bases, with 14 bases between. The V gene's germline CDR1 is DFQATT and CDR2 SNEGSKA (reference sequence). The CDR3 is 12 amino acids. The CDR3 nucleotides read TGCAGTGCTGGGAACCCGAGAGGTGAGCAGTTCTTC. Translated: CSAGNPRGEQFF.